The 17 T cell receptor beta chains listed next were all sequenced from one sample in a study of blood T cell repertoires in COVID-19. TCRdb's copy holds only in-frame clones and misses some; the assay was immunoSEQ multiplex PCR. The sample lists 95,000 to 110,000 clones; about four fifths were seen once. The sequenced sample consisted of peripheral blood. These receptors came from a human donor in a cohort sampled during active COVID-19.

The genes are TRBV1 and TRBJ1-4; the DNA was not compared with TRBD1, the D call given in the table. TRBV1 has pseudogene status. There are 16 residues in the CDR3. CDR3: CTSSQAPGQVFEKLFF. In nucleotides, the CDR3 is TGCACCAGCAGCCAAGCCCCGGGACAGGTGTTTGAAAAACTGTTTTTT.

The V gene is TRBV18, the J gene TRBJ1-2; TRBD1 aligns across 7 bases. The CDR3 extends over 16 amino acids. Germline V gene sequence: CDR1 KGHSH, CDR2 LQKENI. V shed 2 bases, J shed 0 bases, and the junction held 6 bases outside the gene matches. This CDR3 is CASSPLGTDANYGYTF. The DNA of the CDR3 is TGTGCCAGCTCACCATTGGGGACAGATGCTAACTATGGCTACACCTTC.

This rearrangement joins TRBV5-4 to TRBJ2-7; 8 nucleotides agree with TRBD2. Germline V gives CDR1 SGHNT, CDR2 YYREEE (reference sequence). CDR3 length equals 15 residues. V lost 1 base, J lost 0 bases, and 3 bases stayed unmatched. CDR3 region: CASSLLRGGSYEQYF. DNA for the CDR3: TGTGCCAGCAGCTTGCTACGGGGGGGCTCCTACGAGCAGTACTTC.

The chain is built from TRBV9 and TRBJ2-7; D call uncertain. Germline assignment: CDR1 SGDLS and CDR2 YYNGEE. Trimming removed 0 bases at V and 2 bases at J, with 9 bases between. The CDR3 spans 14 residues. The CDR3 bases are TGTGCCAGCAGCGTAGATGGCTCAGCCTACGAGCAGTACTTC. Its translation: CASSVDGSAYEQYF. The full variable domain, its missing parts supplied by reference TRBV9 and TRBJ2-7, is DSGVTQTPKHLITATGQRVTLRCSPRSGDLSVYWYQQSLDQGLQFLIQYYNGEERAKGNILERFSAQQFPDLHSELNLSSLELGDSALYFCASSVDGSAYEQYFGPGTRLTVT.

This rearrangement joins TRBV15 to TRBJ1-4; 11 positions agree with TRBD1. This CDR3 spans 16 amino acids. With 1 base clipped from V and 4 bases from J, the junction kept 2 bases outside the gene matches. Germline CDR1 reads LNHNV; CDR2 reads YYDKDF (reference sequence). CDR3 in DNA: TGTGCCACCAGCAGAGGGGGGACAGGGGGTAATGAAAAACTGTTTTTT. It specifies CATSRGGTGGNEKLFF.

The V gene is TRBV3-1 (or the pseudogene TRBV3-2), the J gene TRBJ2-2; possibly TRBD2 for D (5 bases). V was shortened by 1 base and J by 6 bases, with 6 bases between the two germline ends. This CDR3 contains 13 residues. Germline V gene lookup returns CDR1 LGHDT and CDR2 YNNKEL (reference sequence). CDR3: CASSQGGPGELFF. In DNA, the CDR3 is TGTGCCAGCAGCCAAGGAGGGCCCGGGGAGCTGTTTTTT.

The gene calls are TRBV18 and TRBJ2-1; D is possibly TRBD1 (6 bases). The CDR3 is made up of 11 amino acids. CDR1 is KGHSH and CDR2 is LQKENI in the germline V gene. Trimming cost V 8 bases and J 12 bases, with 14 bases left between them. The CDR3 nucleotides are TGTGCCAGCACCCTACAGGGTACGCAGTTCTTC. It yields the protein CASTLQGTQFF.

This clone was detected a few times. The chain carries TRBV19 and TRBJ1-1, with D possibly being TRBD1 (6 bases). Trimming left V 10 bases short and J 5 bases short, with 23 bases between. This CDR3 is 15 amino acids long. Germline lookup yields CDR1 LNHDA and CDR2 SQIVND (reference sequence). The CDR3: CATLALGGFGTEAFF. CDR3 coding DNA: TGTGCCACTCTTGCCCTAGGGGGATTTGGGACTGAAGCTTTCTTT. Full variable domain (outside the CDR3, taken from reference TRBV19 and TRBJ1-1): DGGITQSPKYLFRKEGQNVTLSCEQNLNHDAMYWYRQDPGQGLRLIYYSQIVNDFQKGDIAEGYSVSREKKESFPLTVTSAQKNPTAFYLCATLALGGFGTEAFFGQGTRLTVV.

V gene TRBV9 combines with J gene TRBJ1-2, with 9 nucleotides matching TRBD1. The CDR3 runs to 14 residues. The junction had 4 bases not matched to a gene; V was cut back by 0 bases and J by 7 bases. CDR1 and CDR2 (germline): SGDLS, YYNGEE. CDR3 amino acids: CASSVEQGAVGYTF. DNA of the CDR3: TGTGCCAGCAGCGTAGAACAGGGGGCCGTTGGCTACACCTTC.

CDR3 coding DNA: TGTGCTAGTGGTTTGGTACTAACCGGGACAGGGGGCGCGAGCTATGGCTACACCTTC. Translation: CASGLVLTGTGGASYGYTF. The chain couples TRBV12-5 to TRBJ1-2, with 12 bases fitting TRBD1. Germline loops: CDR1 LGHNT, CDR2 FRNRAP. The CDR3 has 19 amino acids. V gave up 0 bases and J gave up 4 bases; unmatched junction bases: 12.

The chain recombines TRBV7-9 with TRBJ2-1, with 7 bases lining up with TRBD1. Trimming at V came to 2 bases and at J to 3 bases, leaving 7 bases not matched to a gene. CDR3 length equals 16 residues. The V gene's germline CDR1 is SEHNR and CDR2 FQNEAQ (reference sequence). The DNA for the CDR3 is TGTGCCAGCAGCTTATGGAGACAGGGTTTCTACAATGAGCAGTTCTTC. Translation: CASSLWRQGFYNEQFF.

This clone was seen only once. The chain is built from TRBV15 and TRBJ2-1, with 12 nucleotides matching TRBD2. The CDR3 covers 20 residues. Looked up from germline, CDR1 is LNHNV and CDR2 is YYDKDF (reference sequence). After removal of 3 bases from V and 1 base from J, the junction contained 13 bases not matched to a gene. In DNA, the CDR3 is TGTGCCACCAGCAGCCTGCGAGGACTAGCGGGACTAAATTCCTACAATGAGCAGTTCTTC. Residues: CATSSLRGLAGLNSYNEQFF.

The gene calls are TRBV7-9 and TRBJ2-1, with 10 bases fitting TRBD2. Germline CDR1 SEHNR, CDR2 FQNEAQ (reference sequence). J gave up 6 bases and V 2 bases, and 10 bases lay outside the gene matches. The CDR3 is 17 residues long. The CDR3 spells CASSLQGTSDPLNEQFF. DNA for the CDR3: TGTGCCAGCAGCTTACAAGGGACTAGCGACCCTCTCAATGAGCAGTTCTTC.

V and J are TRBV4-1 and TRBJ1-2, with 12 bases identical to TRBD1. The V segment lost 6 bases and the J segment 8 bases; nucleotides outside the gene matches: 7. Germline CDR1 and CDR2: MGHRA and YSYEKL. The CDR3 spans 14 residues. DNA of the CDR3: TGCGCCAGCAGTTCGGGACAGGGGGCTAGGGGCTACACCTTC. This translates into CASSSGQGARGYTF.

The V gene is TRBV7-3, the J gene TRBJ2-3; D is ambiguous. Germline V CDR1 and CDR2: SGHTA, FQGTGA. CDR3 size: 14 residues. Trimming took 3 bases from V and 4 from J, leaving 11 bases between them. Here the CDR3 reads CASSLWAQSDTQYF. CDR3 DNA sequence: TGTGCCAGCAGCTTGTGGGCCCAATCAGATACGCAGTATTTT.

This sequence joins TRBV18 and TRBJ1-2, with no clear D. Germline CDR1 is KGHSH and CDR2 is LQKENI. The CDR3 contains 15 residues. Trimming shortened V by 1 base and J by 2 bases, and 11 bases separated the two germline ends. CDR3 DNA: TGTGCCAGCTCACCACGGGAGTCCGCAAACTATGGCTACACCTTC. This translates into CASSPRESANYGYTF.

The chain uses TRBV3-1 (or the pseudogene TRBV3-2) and TRBJ1-3; D not resolved. V shed 4 bases and J shed 0 bases, with 7 bases lying between them. Looked up from germline, CDR1 is LGHDT and CDR2 is YNNKEL (reference sequence). The CDR3 consists of 14 residues. CDR3 sequence: CASSPSSSGNTIYF. CDR3 bases: TGTGCCAGCAGCCCTTCTAGCTCTGGAAACACCATATATTTT.